The 3 T cell receptor beta chains presented below share a single source sample, sequenced in a study of T cell changes during pregnancy in multiple sclerosis. The data were produced by immunoSEQ multiplex PCR, yet TCRdb's version contains in-frame clones alone and is incomplete. Here the sample spans roughly 57,000 clones, around 92% being singletons. The sequences come from CD4+ T cells from peripheral blood mononuclear cells, collected after pregnancy. All receptors come from a female donor with multiple sclerosis, enrolled in a pregnancy study.

The rearrangement joins TRBV4-3 to TRBJ2-3; TRBD2 agrees at 8 bases. Germline CDR1 is LGHNA and CDR2 is YSLEER. The CDR3 extends over 14 amino acids. V trimming: 3 bases; J trimming: 1 base; junction bases outside the gene matches: 0. DNA for the CDR3: TGCGCCAGCAGCCAGGGACTAGGCACAGATACGCAGTATTTT. It yields the protein CASSQGLGTDTQYF.

The genes are TRBV2 and TRBJ2-1; 8 nucleotides agree with TRBD1. In germline, CDR1 is SNHLY, CDR2 FYNNEI. CDR3 size: 12 residues. J gave up 13 bases and V 4 bases, and 6 bases lay outside the gene matches. CDR3 amino acids: CASSVVTGAQFF. The DNA of the CDR3 is TGTGCCAGCAGTGTAGTGACAGGGGCCCAGTTCTTC.

The chain is built from TRBV18 and TRBJ1-6; TRBD1 is a possible D gene (6 bases). Germline V gene lookup returns CDR1 KGHSH and CDR2 LQKENI. V lost 5 bases, J lost 14 bases, and 19 bases lay in between. The CDR3 is made up of 14 amino acids. CDR3 coding DNA: TGTGCCAGCTCAGATACCACGACAGGATGGGCCCTCCACTTT. Protein product: CASSDTTTGWALHF.